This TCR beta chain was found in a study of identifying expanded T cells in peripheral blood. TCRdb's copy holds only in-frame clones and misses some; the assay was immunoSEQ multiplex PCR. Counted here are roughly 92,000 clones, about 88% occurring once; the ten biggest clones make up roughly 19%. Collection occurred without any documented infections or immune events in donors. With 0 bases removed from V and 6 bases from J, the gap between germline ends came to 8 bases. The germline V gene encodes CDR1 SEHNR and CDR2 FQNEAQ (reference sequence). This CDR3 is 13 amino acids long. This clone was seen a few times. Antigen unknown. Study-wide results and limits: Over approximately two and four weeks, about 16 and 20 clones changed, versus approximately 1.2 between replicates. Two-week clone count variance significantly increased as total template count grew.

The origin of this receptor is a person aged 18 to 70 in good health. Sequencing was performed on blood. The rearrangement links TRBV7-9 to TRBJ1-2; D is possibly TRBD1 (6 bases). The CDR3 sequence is CASSLAAGDGYTF. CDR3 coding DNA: TGTGCCAGCAGCTTAGCCGCAGGGGATGGCTACACCTTC.